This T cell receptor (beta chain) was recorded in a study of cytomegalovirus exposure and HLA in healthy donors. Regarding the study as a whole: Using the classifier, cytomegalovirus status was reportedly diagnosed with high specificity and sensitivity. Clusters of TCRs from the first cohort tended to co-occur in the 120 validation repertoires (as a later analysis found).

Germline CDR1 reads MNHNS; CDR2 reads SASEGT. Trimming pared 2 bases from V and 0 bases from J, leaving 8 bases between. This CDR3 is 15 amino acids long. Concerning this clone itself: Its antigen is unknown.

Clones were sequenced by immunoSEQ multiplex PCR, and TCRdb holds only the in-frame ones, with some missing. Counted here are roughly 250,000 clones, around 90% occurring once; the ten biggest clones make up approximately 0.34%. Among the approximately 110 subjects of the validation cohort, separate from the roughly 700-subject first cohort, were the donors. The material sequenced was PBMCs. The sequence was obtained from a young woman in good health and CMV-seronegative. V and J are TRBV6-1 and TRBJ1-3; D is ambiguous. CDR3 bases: TGTGCCAGCAGTGAATCCGGGAACTCTGGAAACACCATATATTTT. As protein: CASSESGNSGNTIYF.